The rows below give T cell receptor beta chains drawn from one sample of a study of OX40 agonist ivuxolimab in advanced cancers. Repertoires were generated with immunoSEQ multiplex PCR, while TCRdb's copy carries only in-frame clones and drops some. This sample carries roughly 16,000 clones, 77% of them seen once, and the ten largest clones take about an eighth. Sequences were derived from CD4+ or CD8+ T cells sorted from blood, sampled in a trial of the OX40 agonist ivuxolimab. The receptors were sampled from an adult with an advanced solid tumor such as melanoma, head and neck, liver or kidney cancer. CDR3s include the opening cysteine and the closing phenylalanine or tryptophan.

J gene	V gene	CDR3 length	CDR3 protein
TRBJ1-5	TRBV7-2	16	CASSLVSDSLNQPQHF
TRBJ1-4	TRBV5-4	12	CASSLGSEKLFF
TRBJ2-7	TRBV6-5	14	CASSYAAGSYEQYF
TRBJ1-1	TRBV10-3	16	CAISEVDRGRGTEAFF
TRBJ2-7	TRBV14	16	CASSQGVDSMAHEQYF
TRBJ1-3	TRBV7-8	13	CASSPDRGNTIYF
TRBJ1-5	TRBV2	14	CASSAGISNQPQHF
TRBJ2-7	TRBV27	14	CASSPGHNSYEQYF
TRBJ1-2	TRBV2	12	CASSATVDGYTF
TRBJ1-2	TRBV7-9	15	CASSSSTQISYGYTF
TRBJ1-1	TRBV7-2	12	CASSLGYTEAFF
TRBJ1-3	TRBV19	11	CASIGDGDWYF
TRBJ2-2	TRBV27	14	CASRRGRNTGELFF
TRBJ2-1	TRBV4-2	15	CASRLGLAGGDEQFF
TRBJ2-7	TRBV20-1	11	CSASSGYEQYF
TRBJ2-3	TRBV5-5	16	CASSLPSGGAADTQYF
TRBJ1-2	TRBV7-9	14	CASSTLDSQYGYTF
TRBJ2-7	TRBV5-1	14	CASSSGQGHYEQYF
TRBJ1-4	TRBV7-4	14	CASSAGSTNEKLFF
TRBJ1-4	TRBV4-3	16	CASSTFRDRTNEKLFF
TRBJ2-7	TRBV13	12	CASSRQSYEQYF
TRBJ1-5	TRBV25-1	14	CASSGRGSNQPQHF
TRBJ2-3	TRBV11-2	14	CASSFWAGTDTQYF
TRBJ2-6	TRBV5-2	16	CASSPSKVSGANVLTF
TRBJ2-7	TRBV7-8	17	CASSFALGTGPLMEQYF
TRBJ1-1	TRBV6-5	10	CASRDTEAFF
TRBJ2-3	TRBV5-1	14	CASSQTGYTDTQYF
TRBJ1-1	TRBV5-6	13	CASSLEGVTEAFF
TRBJ2-7	TRBV6-9	14	CASSYSGGPYEQYF
TRBJ2-2	TRBV9	16	CASSVVEGVGTGELFF
TRBJ2-1	TRBV12-5	15	CASGFGQGVYNEQFF
TRBJ1-2	TRBV4-3	13	CASSQESYYGYTF
TRBJ2-1	TRBV5-6	16	CASSPLAGDLYNEQFF
TRBJ2-7	TRBV23-1	20	CASTLGGRPGPQALSYEQYF
TRBJ1-4	TRBV2	12	CASSEEARVLFF
TRBJ1-3	TRBV7-8	16	CASSLVVGGSGNTIYF
TRBJ1-2	TRBV6-5	13	CASSFTPNYGYTF
TRBJ1-2	TRBV7-9	15	CASSTLPGGNYGYTF
TRBJ2-2	TRBV6-5	12	CASTADTGELFF
TRBJ1-3	TRBV4-3	17	CASSHLQLQGAGNTIYF
TRBJ2-7	TRBV4-2	15	CASSYLAGGSYEQYF
TRBJ1-2	TRBV5-7	14	CASSLAGTDYGYTF